Below, 32 T cell receptor beta chains from the same sample are listed, as sequenced in a study of blood T cells in healthy people across ages. Alongside a J-beta primer mix, a sample-barcoded 5' primer served in a second PCR lasting roughly 6 to 11 cycles. TCRdb redid the calling of the 5' RACE reads with MiXCR, one entry per CDR3 protein. The sample lists about 800,000 distinct CDR3 sequences; 25% were seen once. The same specimen was also included in a second study, on T cells of mothers and their children.

Material for sequencing was blood. These receptors came from a boy younger than 18 in good health.

This clonotype was seen more than once but under ten times. This CDR3 is CASSYSMGGYEQYF. CDR3 DNA sequence: TGTGCCAGCAGTTACTCCATGGGGGGGTACGAGCAGTACTTC. The genes are TRBV6-5 and TRBJ2-1; 7 positions agree with TRBD2. The better agreement between TRBJ2-7 and the DNA end casts doubt on the J call. Germline values: CDR1 MNHEY, CDR2 SVGAGI. The CDR3 is 14 residues long.

This clonotype appeared a few times. It is unclear where the CDR3 begins or ends on the DNA, so no DNA is shown, and the CDR3 is as TCRdb lists it. CDR3 amino acids: CASTCQETQYFGRYF. The rearrangement links TRBV21-1 to TRBJ2-5. TRBV21-1 is deemed a pseudogene. The CDR3 has 15 residues if both end residues are counted.

In its sample, this clonotype was seen a few times. This chain links TRBV6-5 with TRBJ2-1; TRBD2 is a possible D gene (6 bases). The tail of the sequence fits TRBJ2-5 better, so the J call may be wrong. The CDR3 length is 15 residues. The V gene's germline CDR1 is MNHEY and CDR2 SVGAGI. Written as DNA, the CDR3 is TGTGCCAGCAGTACCGCCGCGGAGGGATGGGGGACCCAGTACTTC. It yields the protein CASSTAAEGWGTQYF.

The gene calls are TRBV12-3 or TRBV12-4 and TRBJ2-1, with 9 nucleotides matching TRBD1. The end of the DNA is better explained by TRBJ2-7, so the J call may be wrong. This CDR3 has 15 residues. CDR3 sequence: CASGLQGARFHEQYF. The DNA of the CDR3 is TGTGCCAGCGGTCTACAGGGGGCGCGTTTCCACGAGCAGTACTTC.

This clonotype showed up many times. The rearrangement uses TRBV18 and TRBJ2-4; 7 nucleotides line up with TRBD1. The CDR3 length is 18 residues. V dropped 3 bases and J dropped 0; count of bases not matched to a gene: 11. From germline, CDR1 is KGHSH and CDR2 LQKENI. Here the CDR3 DNA reads TGTGCCAGCTCACCGGACAGGTTAGGACATCTAGCCAAAAACATTCAGTACTTC. Translating it yields CASSPDRLGHLAKNIQYF. Full variable domain (missing parts from reference TRBV18 and TRBJ2-4): NAGVMQNPRHLVRRRGQEARLRCSPMKGHSHVYWYRQLPEEGLKFMVYLQKENIIDESGMPKERFSAEFPKEGPSILRIQQVVRGDSAAYFCASSPDRLGHLAKNIQYFGAGTRLSVL.

This clonotype was observed a few times. The rearrangement links TRBV14 to TRBJ2-3; 8 bases map to TRBD2. Germline V lookup: CDR1 SGHDN, CDR2 FVKESK. This CDR3 is 16 amino acids long. The J segment lost 1 base and the V segment lost 1 base, leaving 4 bases of the junction unmatched. The CDR3 DNA reads TGTGCCAGCAGCCAAGTCGGGGGGGTGCGCACAGATACGCAGTATTTT. It codes for CASSQVGGVRTDTQYF.

The gene calls are TRBV7-2 and TRBJ2-7, with 7 bases that match TRBD1. With 1 base clipped from V and 0 bases from J, the junction kept 9 bases outside the gene matches. CDR1 SGHTA and CDR2 FQGNSA come from the germline V gene. The CDR3 sequence is 17 residues long. The CDR3 reads CASSLGTTGSISYEQYF. The DNA for the CDR3 is TGTGCCAGCAGCTTAGGGACGACAGGGTCCATCTCCTACGAGCAGTACTTC.

The table lists this clonotype with a few counts. This sequence joins TRBV4-3 and TRBJ2-5; D gene unclear. CDR1 LGHNA and CDR2 YSLEER come from the germline V gene. Between the trimmed V and J ends, which lost 0 bases and 1 base, there was a span of 9 bases. There are 15 residues in the CDR3. In DNA, the CDR3 is TGCGCCAGCAGCCAAGATAGGGAATTCCAAGAGACCCAGTACTTC. Translation: CASSQDREFQETQYF.

On this clonotype itself: Sequence at one end of the junction differs from germline and may be a read error. The J gene is TRBJ2-1, the V gene TRBV19; D ambiguous. The CDR3 extends over 11 amino acids. Germline CDR1 LNHDA, CDR2 SQIVND (reference sequence). CDR3 sequence reads: CVSSINNEQFF. DNA of the CDR3: TGTGTCAGTAGTATTAACAATGAGCAGTTCTTC.

The sample holds a few counts of this clonotype. The chain combines TRBV28 with TRBJ1-5; D not certain. The CDR3 length is 15 residues. Trimming took off 6 bases at V and 0 bases at J, with 12 bases between the two ends. The V gene's germline CDR1 is MDHEN and CDR2 SYDVKM. The CDR3 sequence: CASSFRRNSNQPQHF. DNA of the CDR3: TGTGCCAGCAGCTTTAGACGGAATAGCAATCAGCCCCAGCATTTT.

About this clonotype: A read error may produce the germline difference seen at one junction end. J is TRBJ2-6 and V is TRBV27; 8 nucleotides align to TRBD1. CDR3 length: 15 residues. The V gene's germline CDR1 is MNHEY and CDR2 SMNVEV (reference sequence). The CDR3 DNA reads TGTGCCAGCAGTTTTCAGGGGGCTGGGGCCGACGTCCTGACTTTC. Its protein is CASSFQGAGADVLTF.

The chain has TRBV18 and TRBJ2-1, with 11 bases aligning to TRBD2. This CDR3 is built from 15 residues. CDR1 KGHSH and CDR2 LQKENI come from the germline V gene. V lost 1 base, J lost 10 bases, and 6 bases stayed unmatched. CDR3 in DNA: TGTGCCAGCTCACCACGGCCTAGCGGGAGGCTAGAGCAGTTCTTC. Its translation: CASSPRPSGRLEQFF. The complete variable domain, with remaining parts taken from reference TRBV18 and TRBJ2-1, reads NAGVMQNPRHLVRRRGQEARLRCSPMKGHSHVYWYRQLPEEGLKFMVYLQKENIIDESGMPKERFSAEFPKEGPSILRIQQVVRGDSAAYFCASSPRPSGRLEQFFGPGTRLTVL.

The rearrangement joins TRBV4-3 to TRBJ2-3; D call uncertain. Germline V gene lookup returns CDR1 LGHNA and CDR2 YSLEER. The CDR3 has 15 residues. V dropped 3 bases and J dropped 6 bases, with 16 bases sitting between them. Written as DNA, the CDR3 is TGCGCCAGCAGCCAGGCTCCGGTCCAATGGGATACGCAGTATTTT. Protein: CASSQAPVQWDTQYF.

This clonotype has just a few counts. CDR3 sequence (DNA): TGCAGTGCTACCCCCGGACAGGGTGAGGGGACCCAGTACTTC. Protein sequence: CSATPGQGEGTQYF. The genes are TRBV20-1 and TRBJ2-1; 8 bases agree with TRBD1. TRBJ2-5 explains the end of the DNA better; the J call may be wrong. Germline CDR1 reads DFQATT; CDR2 reads SNEGSKA (reference sequence). This CDR3 has 14 residues.

This clonotype has a count of ten or more. The chain combines TRBV7-9 with TRBJ2-5, with D maybe TRBD1 (6 bases). With 6 bases removed from V and 0 bases from J, the gap between germline ends came to 17 bases. Germline loops: CDR1 SEHNR, CDR2 FQNEAQ (reference sequence). This CDR3 has 16 residues. The CDR3 DNA reads TGTGCCAGCAGTTTGGGACCCACAGGGTACCAAGAGACCCAGTACTTC. As protein: CASSLGPTGYQETQYF.

V gene TRBV12-3 or TRBV12-4 combines with J gene TRBJ2-1; no reliable D call. The CDR3 consists of 15 residues. Deletions cut 3 bases from V and 5 bases from J, with 14 bases between. CDR3 sequence reads: CASSFVYEADNEQFF. The CDR3 DNA sequence: TGTGCCAGCAGTTTTGTTTACGAGGCAGACAATGAGCAGTTCTTC.

V usage is TRBV20-1 and J usage is TRBJ2-7; D remains ambiguous. The J call may be incorrect, as the DNA end agrees better with TRBJ2-5. Looked up from germline, CDR1 is DFQATT and CDR2 is SNEGSKA (reference sequence). The CDR3 runs 12 residues. CDR3 DNA: TGCAGTGCTCCCGGTAGGGTCGAGACCCAGTACTTC. This encodes CSAPGRVETQYF.

The chain has TRBV24-1 and TRBJ2-3, with 7 bases identical to TRBD2. With V trimmed by 5 bases and J by 5 bases, 3 bases remained unmatched. Germline lookup yields CDR1 KGHDR and CDR2 SFDVKD. The CDR3 is 13 residues long. CDR3 in amino acids: CATSGGEGDTQYF. The CDR3 DNA follows: TGTGCCACCAGTGGGGGGGAGGGAGATACGCAGTATTTT.

The rearrangement joins TRBV14 to TRBJ2-3, with a possible D match to TRBD2 (5 bases). There are 16 residues in the CDR3. Germline loops: CDR1 SGHDN, CDR2 FVKESK. The V gene lost 1 base and the J gene lost 9 bases, with 20 bases spanning the gap. CDR3 sequence: CASSQGLSLLLATQYF. CDR3 nucleotide sequence: TGTGCCAGCAGCCAAGGACTATCCCTTTTACTGGCAACGCAGTATTTT.

The chain couples TRBV12-3 or TRBV12-4 to TRBJ1-3; no clear D. Trimming pared 3 bases from V and 2 bases from J, leaving 8 bases between. CDR3 length equals 14 residues. The CDR3 here is CASSFRATGNTIYF. The CDR3 DNA reads TGTGCCAGCAGTTTTCGGGCAACTGGAAACACCATATATTTT.

This clonotype was counted between two and nine times. The chain employs TRBV4-2 and TRBJ2-5; D is perhaps TRBD1 (5 bases). The J call may be faulty, since TRBJ2-1 better matches the DNA end. This CDR3 comprises 13 residues. Germline CDR1 and CDR2: LGHNA and YNFKEQ. This CDR3 is CASSQVKGNEQFF. Here the CDR3 DNA reads TGTGCCAGCAGCCAAGTAAAGGGGAATGAGCAGTTCTTC.

This clonotype appeared a few times. Given the absence of the conserved phenylalanine or tryptophan at the CDR3 end, a read error is likely. The V gene is TRBV27, the J gene TRBJ2-1; D not resolved. Gene TRBJ2-5 matches the end of the DNA better, so the J call may be wrong. The length of the CDR3 is 11 residues. The germline V gene encodes CDR1 MNHEY and CDR2 SMNVEV (reference sequence). The CDR3 nucleotides are TGTGCCAGCGGGCTGATGGAGACCCAGTACCTC. Its protein product is CASGLMETQYL.

This clonotype was recorded a few times. The chain recombines TRBV9 with TRBJ1-1, with no clear D. V was clipped by 3 bases and J by 4 bases, with 7 bases between them. The CDR3 is made up of 12 amino acids. Germline V lookup: CDR1 SGDLS, CDR2 YYNGEE. In nucleotides, the CDR3 is TGTGCCAGCAGCGACTACGGCACTGAAGCTTTCTTT. Its translation is CASSDYGTEAFF.

J is TRBJ2-7 and V is TRBV6-5; 7 positions agree with TRBD1. CDR1 is MNHEY and CDR2 is SVGAGI in the germline V gene. J was trimmed by 2 bases and V by 6 bases; bases with no gene match: 7. CDR3 length: 14 amino acids. CDR3: CASSDSGTAYEQYF. Written as DNA, the CDR3 is TGTGCCAGCAGCGACTCCGGGACAGCCTACGAGCAGTACTTC.

This clonotype was seen only once. The CDR3 nucleotides are TGTGCCAGCAGGCCAAGAATAGTGGCTAGCGCGTCCTACAATGAGCAGTTCTTC. Protein: CASRPRIVASASYNEQFF. J is TRBJ2-1 and V is TRBV3-1; D is perhaps TRBD2 (6 bases). Per the germline V gene, CDR1 is LGHDT and CDR2 is YNNKEL (reference sequence). The CDR3 runs to 18 residues. V lost 6 bases and J lost 1, with 22 bases in between.

CDR3 DNA: TGTGCCAGCAGCGCCGACTCAGGGGGCGAGCAGTACTTC. Translating it yields CASSADSGGEQYF. V gene TRBV9 combines with J gene TRBJ2-7, with TRBD1 matching 7 bases. The CDR3 loop spans 13 amino acids. The V segment lost 3 bases and the J segment 6 bases; nucleotides outside the gene matches: 6. Germline CDR1 SGDLS, CDR2 YYNGEE.

The rearrangement links TRBV6-5 to TRBJ1-2; no clear D. Trimming left V 2 bases short and J 8 bases short, with 12 bases between. The CDR3 length is 13 residues. The V gene's germline CDR1 is MNHEY and CDR2 SVGAGI. The CDR3 DNA sequence: TGTGCCAGCAGTTACGGAGCAGGAAGGGGCTACACCTTC. Its translation is CASSYGAGRGYTF.

This rearrangement joins TRBV29-1 to TRBJ1-4; D gene uncertain. Germline V gene sequence: CDR1 SQVTM, CDR2 ANQGSEA. V lost 1 base to trimming and J lost 8 bases, with 11 bases between them. There are 13 residues in the CDR3. CDR3 DNA sequence: TGCAGCGTTGAAGCTGGACTGGAAGAAAAACTGTTTTTT. Amino acids: CSVEAGLEEKLFF.

The rearrangement joins TRBV10-3 to TRBJ1-2; possible D gene TRBD1, 6 bases. The CDR3 totals 14 residues. CDR1 is ENHRY, CDR2 SYGVKD, per germline. The V gene lost 3 bases and the J gene lost 0 bases, with 8 bases spanning the gap. CDR3 DNA: TGTGCCATCAGTGAACAGGGAGCTAACTATGGCTACACCTTC. Its protein is CAISEQGANYGYTF.

V is TRBV27 and J is TRBJ2-1, with a possible D match to TRBD1 (6 bases). Germline V lookup: CDR1 MNHEY, CDR2 SMNVEV (reference sequence). Between the trimmed V and J ends, which lost 3 bases and 8 bases, there was a span of 11 bases. CDR3 size: 13 residues. DNA for the CDR3: TGTGCCAGCAGTTTTTCAACAGGGTATGAGCAGTTCTTC. Protein: CASSFSTGYEQFF.

This clonotype was seen a few times. This chain connects TRBV7-9 to TRBJ2-4, with 8 bases identical to TRBD2. The CDR3 is 12 amino acids. Germline V gene sequence: CDR1 SEHNR, CDR2 FQNEAQ (reference sequence). J was trimmed by 11 bases and V by 3 bases; bases with no gene match: 3. The CDR3 DNA is TGTGCCAGCAGCTTCGGGGGGGATCTTCAGTACTTC. Amino acids: CASSFGGDLQYF.

The chain links TRBV20-1 to TRBJ2-5, with 10 bases fitting TRBD2. The J call may not be correct, given that the DNA end is closer to TRBJ2-1. This CDR3 is built from 16 residues. The germline V gene has CDR1 DFQATT and CDR2 SNEGSKA (reference sequence). In nucleotides, the CDR3 is TGCAGTGCTAGAGGCCCCGGGACTAGCGTAGACAATGAGCAGTTCTTC. This encodes CSARGPGTSVDNEQFF.